The rows below give T cell receptor beta chains drawn from one sample of a study of T cell responses to AZD1222 COVID-19 vaccine. Sequencing used immunoSEQ multiplex PCR; TCRdb keeps in-frame clones, though not all of them. The sample includes some 150,000 clones, approximately 89% seen only once; the top ten take 5.2%. Sequencing used peripheral blood, obtained on day 0 of AZD1222 vaccination. These receptors were obtained from an adult in good health. The CDR3 runs from the conserved cysteine through the conserved F or W. The order of the fields is clone size, J gene, V gene, D gene, CDR3 protein, CDR3 DNA. The D gene is left open where the match is weak. Size values are once, few and many counts, or a class for expanded clones, and some rows have none.

clone size: .; J gene: TRBJ1-2; V gene: TRBV19; D gene: TRBD1; CDR3 protein: CASNRWDRGYGYTF; CDR3 DNA: TGTGCCAGTAACAGGTGGGACAGGGGATATGGCTACACCTTC
clone size: .; J gene: TRBJ2-2; V gene: TRBV7-3; D gene: .; CDR3 protein: CASSSDGGELFF; CDR3 DNA: TGTGCCAGCAGCTCGGATGGAGGGGAGCTGTTTTTT
clone size: .; J gene: TRBJ2-6; V gene: TRBV9; D gene: TRBD1; CDR3 protein: CASSVGMGQGSSGANVLTF; CDR3 DNA: TGTGCCAGCAGCGTAGGAATGGGACAGGGGAGCTCGGGGGCCAACGTCCTGACTTTC
clone size: .; J gene: TRBJ2-5; V gene: TRBV7-2; D gene: .; CDR3 protein: CASSLGLGWARETQYF; CDR3 DNA: TGTGCCAGCAGCTTAGGTTTGGGATGGGCAAGAGAGACCCAGTACTTC
clone size: .; J gene: TRBJ2-1; V gene: TRBV7-9; D gene: .; CDR3 protein: CASSPRTQYNEQFF; CDR3 DNA: TGTGCCAGCAGCCCCCGGACCCAATACAATGAGCAGTTCTTC
clone size: .; J gene: TRBJ1-1; V gene: TRBV5-4; D gene: .; CDR3 protein: CASSSYMNTEAFF; CDR3 DNA: TGTGCCAGCAGCTCATATATGAACACTGAAGCTTTCTTT
clone size: .; J gene: TRBJ1-4; V gene: TRBV3-1/TRBV3-2; D gene: .; CDR3 protein: CASSPSPGAEDEKLFF; CDR3 DNA: TGTGCCAGCAGCCCCAGTCCCGGTGCAGAGGATGAAAAACTGTTTTTT
clone size: .; J gene: TRBJ2-3; V gene: TRBV7-9; D gene: .; CDR3 protein: CASSSWRRSGRADTQYF; CDR3 DNA: TGTGCCAGCAGCTCCTGGAGGAGGAGTGGAAGGGCAGATACGCAGTATTTT
clone size: once; J gene: TRBJ2-3; V gene: TRBV19; D gene: .; CDR3 protein: CASGADTQYF; CDR3 DNA: TGTGCATCAGGGGCAGATACGCAGTATTTT
clone size: .; J gene: TRBJ2-3; V gene: TRBV3-1/TRBV3-2; D gene: TRBD2; CDR3 protein: CASSQLAGGTDTQYF; CDR3 DNA: TGTGCCAGCAGCCAACTAGCGGGAGGCACAGATACGCAGTATTTT
clone size: .; J gene: TRBJ1-1; V gene: TRBV19; D gene: .; CDR3 protein: CASRRGSSNTEAFF; CDR3 DNA: TGTGCCAGCCGCCGGGGAAGCTCGAACACTGAAGCTTTCTTT
clone size: .; J gene: TRBJ1-4; V gene: TRBV2; D gene: .; CDR3 protein: CASLKPATNEKLFF; CDR3 DNA: TGTGCCAGCCTAAAGCCCGCAACTAATGAAAAACTGTTTTTT
clone size: .; J gene: TRBJ2-5; V gene: TRBV29-1; D gene: TRBD2; CDR3 protein: CSAPMTSGRVETQYF; CDR3 DNA: TGCAGCGCCCCTATGACTAGCGGGAGGGTAGAGACCCAGTACTTC
clone size: .; J gene: TRBJ1-5; V gene: TRBV27; D gene: TRBD1; CDR3 protein: CASSLRDRGHDNQPQHF; CDR3 DNA: TGTGCCAGCAGTCTTCGGGACAGGGGGCATGACAATCAGCCCCAGCATTTT
clone size: .; J gene: TRBJ1-5; V gene: TRBV6-5; D gene: .; CDR3 protein: CASKDGNQPQHF; CDR3 DNA: TGTGCCAGCAAGGACGGCAATCAGCCCCAGCATTTT
clone size: .; J gene: TRBJ1-3; V gene: TRBV5-6; D gene: .; CDR3 protein: CASSLNRWDTIYF; CDR3 DNA: TGTGCCAGCAGCTTGAACAGGTGGGACACCATATATTTT
clone size: .; J gene: TRBJ2-2; V gene: TRBV7-2; D gene: .; CDR3 protein: CASSLAGGGDAGELFF; CDR3 DNA: TGTGCCAGCAGCTTAGCCGGAGGGGGCGATGCCGGGGAGCTGTTTTTT
clone size: .; J gene: TRBJ2-3; V gene: TRBV7-2; D gene: .; CDR3 protein: CASSLPRAGSEDTQYF; CDR3 DNA: TGTGCCAGCAGCTTGCCCCGGGCCGGAAGCGAGGATACGCAGTATTTT
clone size: few; J gene: TRBJ1-6; V gene: TRBV5-1; D gene: .; CDR3 protein: CASSLGVDNSPLHF; CDR3 DNA: TGCGCCAGCAGCTTGGGGGTGGACAATTCACCCCTCCACTTT
clone size: .; J gene: TRBJ2-2; V gene: TRBV7-9; D gene: .; CDR3 protein: CASSLVDGTGELFF; CDR3 DNA: TGTGCCAGCAGCTTAGTGGACGGAACCGGGGAGCTGTTTTTT
clone size: .; J gene: TRBJ2-3; V gene: TRBV2; D gene: .; CDR3 protein: CASRDGTDTQYF; CDR3 DNA: TGTGCCAGCAGGGACGGCACAGATACGCAGTATTTT
clone size: .; J gene: TRBJ2-5; V gene: TRBV24-1; D gene: TRBD1; CDR3 protein: CATSDSGTGDRETQYF; CDR3 DNA: TGTGCCACCAGTGATTCCGGGACAGGGGACCGTGAGACCCAGTACTTC
clone size: .; J gene: TRBJ2-7; V gene: TRBV18; D gene: TRBD1; CDR3 protein: CASSPDRVVAYEQYF; CDR3 DNA: TGTGCCAGCTCACCCGACAGGGTAGTTGCCTACGAGCAGTACTTC